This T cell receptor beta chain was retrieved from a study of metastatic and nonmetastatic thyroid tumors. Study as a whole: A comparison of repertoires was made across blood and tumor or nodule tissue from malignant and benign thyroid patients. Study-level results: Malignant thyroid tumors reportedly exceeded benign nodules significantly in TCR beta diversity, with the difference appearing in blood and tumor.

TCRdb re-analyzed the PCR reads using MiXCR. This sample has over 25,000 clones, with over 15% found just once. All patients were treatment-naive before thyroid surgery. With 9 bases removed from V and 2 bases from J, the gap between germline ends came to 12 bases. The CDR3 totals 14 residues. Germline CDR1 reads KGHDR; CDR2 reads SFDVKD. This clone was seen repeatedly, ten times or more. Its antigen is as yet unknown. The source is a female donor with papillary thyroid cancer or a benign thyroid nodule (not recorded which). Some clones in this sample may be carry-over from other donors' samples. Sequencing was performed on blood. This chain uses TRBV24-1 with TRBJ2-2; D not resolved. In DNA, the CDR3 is TGTGCCACCGAGAAGGCGGCTAACACCGGGGAGCTGTTTTTT. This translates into CATEKAANTGELFF.